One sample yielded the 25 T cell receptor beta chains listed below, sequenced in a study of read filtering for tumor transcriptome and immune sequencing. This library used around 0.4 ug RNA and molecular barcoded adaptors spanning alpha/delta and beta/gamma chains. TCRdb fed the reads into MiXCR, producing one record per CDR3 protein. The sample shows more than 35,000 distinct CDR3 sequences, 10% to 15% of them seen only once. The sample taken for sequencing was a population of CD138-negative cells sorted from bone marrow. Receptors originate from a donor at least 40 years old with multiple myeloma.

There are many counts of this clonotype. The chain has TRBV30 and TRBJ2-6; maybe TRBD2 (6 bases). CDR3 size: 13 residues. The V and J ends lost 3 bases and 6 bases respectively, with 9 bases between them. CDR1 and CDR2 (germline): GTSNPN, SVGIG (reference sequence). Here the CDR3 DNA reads TGTGCCTGGAGCTCGGGAGCGGCCAACGTCCTGACTTTC. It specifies CAWSSGAANVLTF.

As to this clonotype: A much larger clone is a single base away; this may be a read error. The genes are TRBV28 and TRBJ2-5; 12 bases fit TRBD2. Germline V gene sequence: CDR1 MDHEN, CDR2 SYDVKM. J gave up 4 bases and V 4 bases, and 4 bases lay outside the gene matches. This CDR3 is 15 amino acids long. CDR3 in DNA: TGTGCCAGCAGTTGGACTAGCGGGGATTCAGAGACCCAGTACTTC. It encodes CASSWTSGDSETQYF.

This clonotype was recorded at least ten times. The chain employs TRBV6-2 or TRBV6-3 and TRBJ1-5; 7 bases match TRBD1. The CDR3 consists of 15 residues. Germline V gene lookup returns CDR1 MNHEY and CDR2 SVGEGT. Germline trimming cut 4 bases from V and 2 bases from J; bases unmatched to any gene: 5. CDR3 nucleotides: TGTGCCAGCAGTTCAACAGGGGTTGGCAATCAGCCCCAGCATTTT. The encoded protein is CASSSTGVGNQPQHF.

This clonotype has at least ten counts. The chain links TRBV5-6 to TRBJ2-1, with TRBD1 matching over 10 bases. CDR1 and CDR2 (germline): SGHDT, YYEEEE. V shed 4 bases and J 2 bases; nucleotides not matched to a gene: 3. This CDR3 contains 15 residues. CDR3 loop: CASSLGTGAYNEQFF. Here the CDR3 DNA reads TGTGCCAGCAGCCTAGGGACAGGGGCCTACAATGAGCAGTTCTTC. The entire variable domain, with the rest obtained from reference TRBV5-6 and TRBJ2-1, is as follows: DAGVTQSPTHLIKTRGQQVTLRCSPKSGHDTVSWYQQALGQGPQFIFQYYEEEERQRGNFPDRFSGHQFPNYSSELNVNALLLGDSALYLCASSLGTGAYNEQFFGPGTRLTVL.

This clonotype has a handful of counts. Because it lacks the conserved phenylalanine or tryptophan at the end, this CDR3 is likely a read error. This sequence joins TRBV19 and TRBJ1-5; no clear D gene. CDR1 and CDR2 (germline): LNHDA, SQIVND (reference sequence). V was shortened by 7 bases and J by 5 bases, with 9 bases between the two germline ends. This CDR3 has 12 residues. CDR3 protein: CASTQMDQPQHL. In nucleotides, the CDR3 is TGTGCCAGTACTCAAATGGATCAGCCCCAGCATTTA.

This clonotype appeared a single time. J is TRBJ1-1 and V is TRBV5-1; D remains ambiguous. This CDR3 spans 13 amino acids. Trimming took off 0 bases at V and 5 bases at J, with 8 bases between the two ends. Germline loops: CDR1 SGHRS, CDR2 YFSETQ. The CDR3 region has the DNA TGCGCCAGCAGCTTGGCCCCCGGGACTGAAGCTTTCTTT. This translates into CASSLAPGTEAFF. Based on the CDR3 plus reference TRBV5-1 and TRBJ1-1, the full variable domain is KAGVTQTPRYLIKTRGQQVTLSCSPISGHRSVSWYQQTPGQGLQFLFEYFSETQRNKGNFPGRFSGRQFSNSRSEMNVSTLELGDSALYLCASSLAPGTEAFFGQGTRLTVV.

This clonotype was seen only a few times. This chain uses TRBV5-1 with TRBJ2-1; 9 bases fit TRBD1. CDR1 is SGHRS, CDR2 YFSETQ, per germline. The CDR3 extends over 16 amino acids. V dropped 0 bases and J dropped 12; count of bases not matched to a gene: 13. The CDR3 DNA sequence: TGCGCCAGCAGCTTGGCCTCCGGGACAGGGTCCCCGGGGCAGTTCTTC. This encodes CASSLASGTGSPGQFF.

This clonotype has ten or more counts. The CDR3 bases are TGCAGCGTCACTCCCTCTGGGGCCAACGTCCTGACTTTC. Amino acid sequence: CSVTPSGANVLTF. The J gene is TRBJ2-6, the V gene TRBV29-1; D is uncertain. CDR1 and CDR2 (germline): SQVTM, ANQGSEA. Trimming pared 6 bases from V and 0 bases from J, leaving 6 bases between. CDR3 length: 13 residues.

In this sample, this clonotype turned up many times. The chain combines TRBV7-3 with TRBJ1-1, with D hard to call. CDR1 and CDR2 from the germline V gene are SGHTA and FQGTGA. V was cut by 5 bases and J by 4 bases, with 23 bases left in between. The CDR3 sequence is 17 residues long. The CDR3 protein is CASSPKEEGKVRTEAFF. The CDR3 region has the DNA TGTGCCAGCAGCCCCAAGGAGGAGGGTAAGGTTCGCACTGAAGCTTTCTTT.

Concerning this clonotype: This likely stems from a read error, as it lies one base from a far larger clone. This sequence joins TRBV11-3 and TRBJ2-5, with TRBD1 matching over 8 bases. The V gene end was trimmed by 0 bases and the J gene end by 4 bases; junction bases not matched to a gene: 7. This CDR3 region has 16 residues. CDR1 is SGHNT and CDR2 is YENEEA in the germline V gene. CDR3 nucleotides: TGTGCCAGCAGCTTAGAAGGGCAGGGGGCCCCAGAGACCCAGTACTTC. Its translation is CASSLEGQGAPETQYF.

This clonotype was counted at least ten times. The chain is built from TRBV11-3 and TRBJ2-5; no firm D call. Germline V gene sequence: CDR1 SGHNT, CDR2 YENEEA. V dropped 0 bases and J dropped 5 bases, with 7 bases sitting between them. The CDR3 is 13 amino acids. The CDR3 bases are TGTGCCAGCAGCTTAGATACTCGGGAGACCCAGTACTTC. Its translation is CASSLDTRETQYF. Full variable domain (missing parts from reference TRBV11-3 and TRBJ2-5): EAGVVQSPRYKIIEKKQPVAFWCNPISGHNTLYWYLQNLGQGPELLIRYENEEAVDDSQLPKDRFSAERLKGVDSTLKIQPAELGDSAVYLCASSLDTRETQYFGPGTRLLVL.

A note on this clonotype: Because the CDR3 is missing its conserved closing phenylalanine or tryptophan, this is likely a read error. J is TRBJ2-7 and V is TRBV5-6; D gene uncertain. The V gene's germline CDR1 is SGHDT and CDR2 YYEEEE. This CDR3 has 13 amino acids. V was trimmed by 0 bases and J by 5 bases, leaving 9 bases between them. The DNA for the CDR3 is TGTGCCAGCAGCTTGGTGAGAGTGGACGAGCAGTACTCC. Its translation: CASSLVRVDEQYS.

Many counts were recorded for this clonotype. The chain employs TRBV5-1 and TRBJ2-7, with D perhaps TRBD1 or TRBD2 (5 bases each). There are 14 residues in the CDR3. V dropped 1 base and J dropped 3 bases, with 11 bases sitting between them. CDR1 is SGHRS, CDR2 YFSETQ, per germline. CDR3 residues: CASSLWDGYYEQYF. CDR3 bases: TGCGCCAGCAGCTTGTGGGACGGGTACTACGAGCAGTACTTC.

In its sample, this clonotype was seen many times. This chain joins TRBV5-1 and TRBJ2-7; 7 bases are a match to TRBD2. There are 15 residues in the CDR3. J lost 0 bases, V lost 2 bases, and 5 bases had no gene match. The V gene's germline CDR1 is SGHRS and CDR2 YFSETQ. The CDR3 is CASSFRAGSSYEQYF. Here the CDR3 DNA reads TGCGCCAGCAGCTTTAGAGCGGGGAGCTCCTACGAGCAGTACTTC.

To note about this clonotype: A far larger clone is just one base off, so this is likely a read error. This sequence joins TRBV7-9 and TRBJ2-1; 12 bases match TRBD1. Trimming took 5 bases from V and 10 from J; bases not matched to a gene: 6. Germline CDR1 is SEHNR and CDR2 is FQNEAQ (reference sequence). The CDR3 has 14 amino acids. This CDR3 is CASSPGTGGYEQFF. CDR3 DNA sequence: TGTGCCAGCAGCCCCGGGACAGGGGGCTACGAGCAGTTCTTC.

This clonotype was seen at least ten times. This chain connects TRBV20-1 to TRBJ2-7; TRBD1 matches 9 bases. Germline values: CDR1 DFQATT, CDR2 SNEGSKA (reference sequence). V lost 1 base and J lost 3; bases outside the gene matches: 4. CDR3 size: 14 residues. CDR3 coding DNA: TGCAGTGCTAGAGGGGACAGGGCAGTCTACGAGCAGTACTTC. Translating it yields CSARGDRAVYEQYF.

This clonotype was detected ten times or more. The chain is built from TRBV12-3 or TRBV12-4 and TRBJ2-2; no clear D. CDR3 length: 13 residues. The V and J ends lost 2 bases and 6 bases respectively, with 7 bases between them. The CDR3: CASSLMRSGELFF. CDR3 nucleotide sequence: TGTGCCAGCAGTTTAATGAGGTCCGGGGAGCTGTTTTTT.

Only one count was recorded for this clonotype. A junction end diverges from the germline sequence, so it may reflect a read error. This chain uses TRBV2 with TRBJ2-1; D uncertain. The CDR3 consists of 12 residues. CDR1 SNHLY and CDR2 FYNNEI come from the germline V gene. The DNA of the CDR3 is TGTTCCAGCAGTGAAGTGGCCAATGAGCAGTTCTTC. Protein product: CSSSEVANEQFF.

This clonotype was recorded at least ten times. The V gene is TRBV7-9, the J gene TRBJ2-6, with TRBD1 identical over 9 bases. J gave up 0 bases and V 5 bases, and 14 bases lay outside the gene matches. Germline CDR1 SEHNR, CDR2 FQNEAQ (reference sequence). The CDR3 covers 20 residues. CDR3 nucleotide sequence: TGTGCCAGCAGCGGGAGGACAGGGGCTTCCATAATCTCTGGGGCCAACGTCCTGACTTTC. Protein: CASSGRTGASIISGANVLTF.

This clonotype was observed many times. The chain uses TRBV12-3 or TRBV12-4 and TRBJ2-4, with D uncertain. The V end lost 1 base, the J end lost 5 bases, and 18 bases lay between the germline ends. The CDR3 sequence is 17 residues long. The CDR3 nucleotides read TGTGCCAGCAGTTTAGGGACGTACCTCACGAGCGAAAACATTCAGTACTTC. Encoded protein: CASSLGTYLTSENIQYF.

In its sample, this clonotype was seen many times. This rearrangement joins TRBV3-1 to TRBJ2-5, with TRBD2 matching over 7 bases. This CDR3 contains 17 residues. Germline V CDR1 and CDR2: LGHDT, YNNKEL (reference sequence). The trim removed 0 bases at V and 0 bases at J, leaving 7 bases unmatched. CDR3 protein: CASSQDTRGVYQETQYF. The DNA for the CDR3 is TGTGCCAGCAGCCAAGATACCCGGGGGGTGTACCAAGAGACCCAGTACTTC.

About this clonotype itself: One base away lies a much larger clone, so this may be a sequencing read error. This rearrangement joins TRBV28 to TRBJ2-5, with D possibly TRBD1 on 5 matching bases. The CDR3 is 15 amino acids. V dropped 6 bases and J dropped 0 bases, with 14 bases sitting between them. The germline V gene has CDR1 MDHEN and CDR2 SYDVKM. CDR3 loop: CASRPQTAYQETQYF. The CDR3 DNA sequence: TGTGCCAGCAGACCGCAGACAGCGTACCAAGAGACCCAGTACTTC.

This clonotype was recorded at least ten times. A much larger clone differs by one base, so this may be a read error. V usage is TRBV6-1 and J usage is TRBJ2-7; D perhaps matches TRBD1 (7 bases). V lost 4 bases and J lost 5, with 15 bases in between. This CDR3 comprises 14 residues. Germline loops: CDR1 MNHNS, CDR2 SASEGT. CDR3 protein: CASSVVDRRDEQYF. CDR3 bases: TGTGCCAGCAGTGTGGTGGACAGGAGGGACGAGCAGTACTTC.

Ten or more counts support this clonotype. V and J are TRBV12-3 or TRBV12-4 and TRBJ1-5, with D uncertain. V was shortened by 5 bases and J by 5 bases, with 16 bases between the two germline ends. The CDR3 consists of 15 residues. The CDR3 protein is CASSGATFRDQPQHF. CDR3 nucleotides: TGTGCCAGCAGTGGAGCGACATTCCGAGATCAGCCCCAGCATTTT.

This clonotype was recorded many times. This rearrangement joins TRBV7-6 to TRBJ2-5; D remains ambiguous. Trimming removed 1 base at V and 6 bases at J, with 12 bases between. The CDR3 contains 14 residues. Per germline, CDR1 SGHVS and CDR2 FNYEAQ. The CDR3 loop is CASSLGFKIQTQYF. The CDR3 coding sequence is TGTGCCAGCAGCTTAGGCTTCAAGATCCAGACCCAGTACTTC.